This TCR beta chain was sequenced for a study of blood T cell repertoires in COVID-19. Whole-study context: Some COVID-19 samples were acute and others convalescent; all came from the United States, Italy and Spain. T cells, B-cell-depleted T cells, or PBMCs supplied cDNA or gDNA.

Study processing details: Amplification of reference gene primers provided the estimated nucleated cell counts. Some clones are missing from TCRdb's copy, which holds only in-frame ones; the method was immunoSEQ multiplex PCR. The DNA was the basis for D and trimming; V, J and clone size are from that table. The sample comprises 65,000 to 75,000 clones, roughly 84% of which are singletons, and 35% to 50% rests with the top ten. The sequenced sample consisted of peripheral blood. This clonotype originated in an elderly man with acute or convalescent COVID-19.

CDR3 coding DNA: TGTGCCAGCAGTTCGGGACTAGCGGGAGGTTATACAGATACGCAGTATTTT. Protein sequence: CASSSGLAGGYTDTQYF. J is TRBJ2-3 and V is TRBV27, with 15 nucleotides matching TRBD2. The CDR3 sequence is 17 residues long. Unmatched junction bases numbered 5, after V lost 4 bases and J lost 3 bases. CDR1 is MNHEY, CDR2 SMNVEV, per germline (reference sequence).